This paragraph covers one T cell receptor beta chain sequence. Treatment given: oral pan-JAK inhibitor, 5-10 mg twice daily. This record belongs to a study of CD8+ T cells in alopecia areata. V was trimmed by 6 bases and J by 5 bases, leaving 5 bases between them. The germline V gene encodes CDR1 MNHEY and CDR2 SVGAGI. The CDR3 extends over 12 amino acids. cDNA prepared by RNA extraction and subsequent reverse transcription served as the template for sequencing. Measured with immunoSEQ multiplex PCR; TCRdb has only the in-frame clones, and not every one. The table has about 220,000 clones, 50% to 70% seen once; the top ten hold 1.5% to 2%.

Sequenced material: CD4+ T cells sorted from blood, taken at week 4, from a patient treated with tofacitinib. This receptor was taken from a human donor with alopecia areata. This chain uses TRBV6-5 with TRBJ1-6; D unclear. The CDR3 loop is CASSRNNSPLHF. The CDR3 nucleotides read TGTGCCAGCAGCAGGAATAATTCACCCCTCCACTTT.